This TCR beta chain was profiled in a study of OX40 agonist ivuxolimab in advanced cancers. Study-wide results and caveats: Certain nonresponders additionally had low normalized T-cell clonal expansion.

The repertoire was sequenced with immunoSEQ multiplex PCR; TCRdb's copy has only in-frame clones and lacks some. The table includes about 1,800 clones, around four fifths detected once. As concerns this clone: Its matching antigen is unknown.

The CDR3 consists of 13 residues. V lost 2 bases to trimming and J lost 6 bases; unmatched junction nucleotides: 2. CDR1 SGHTA and CDR2 FQGNSA come from the germline V gene. The sample in question was CD4+ or CD8+ T cells sorted from blood, obtained in a trial of the OX40 agonist ivuxolimab. This receptor was identified in an adult with an advanced solid tumor such as melanoma, head and neck, liver or kidney cancer. The chain couples TRBV7-2 to TRBJ1-2; 8 positions match TRBD1. The CDR3: CASSLLGQDGYTF. CDR3 coding DNA: TGTGCCAGCAGCTTACTGGGACAGGATGGCTACACCTTC.